These 8 T cell receptor beta chains originate from one sample sequenced in a study of cytomegalovirus exposure and HLA in healthy donors. Primers included in the PCR were 60 Vbeta and 13 Jbeta primers. Sequencing used immunoSEQ multiplex PCR; TCRdb keeps in-frame clones, though not all of them. Of 150,000 to 200,000 clones listed, 70% to 80% are singletons. Sequencing was performed on PBMCs. The receptors stem from a man aged 30 to 39 in good health and CMV-seronegative.

The chain joins TRBV5-1 to TRBJ2-2; D gene unclear. The CDR3 totals 16 residues. Germline V gives CDR1 SGHRS, CDR2 YFSETQ. V dropped 2 bases and J dropped 7 bases, with 18 bases sitting between them. The CDR3 sequence is CASSLFSLGTGGELFF. The CDR3 coding sequence is TGCGCCAGCAGCTTATTTTCCCTCGGCACGGGCGGGGAGCTGTTTTTT. Drawing the rest from reference TRBV5-1 and TRBJ2-2, the complete variable domain is KAGVTQTPRYLIKTRGQQVTLSCSPISGHRSVSWYQQTPGQGLQFLFEYFSETQRNKGNFPGRFSGRQFSNSRSEMNVSTLELGDSALYLCASSLFSLGTGGELFFGEGSRLTVL.

This clone was seen only a few times. This chain connects TRBV6-5 to TRBJ2-4, with D tentatively TRBD2 (6 bases). CDR3 length: 11 amino acids. V lost 6 bases to trimming and J lost 15 bases, with 15 bases between them. Germline V lookup: CDR1 MNHEY, CDR2 SVGAGI. This CDR3 is CASRKGLSWYF. The CDR3 DNA reads as TGTGCCAGCAGAAAGGGACTTTCCTGGTACTTC.

This clone was seen only once. The gene calls are TRBV7-9 and TRBJ1-5; tentatively, D is TRBD1 (5 bases). Trimming cost V 8 bases and J 5 bases, with 22 bases left between them. The CDR3 extends over 16 amino acids. Germline loops: CDR1 SEHNR, CDR2 FQNEAQ (reference sequence). The CDR3 sequence: CASLRTDRGSDQPQHF. CDR3 DNA: TGTGCCAGCCTAAGGACCGACCGGGGGAGCGATCAGCCCCAGCATTTT. Together with reference TRBV7-9 and TRBJ1-5, the CDR3 gives the full variable domain: DTGVSQNPRHKITKRGQNVTFRCDPISEHNRLYWYRQTLGQGPEFLTYFQNEAQLEKSRLLSDRFSAERPKGSFSTLEIQRTEQGDSAMYLCASLRTDRGSDQPQHFGDGTRLSIL.

This sequence joins TRBV27 and TRBJ2-1; 7 bases map to TRBD2. Unmatched junction bases numbered 4, after V lost 2 bases and J lost 3 bases. The CDR3 has 15 residues. The germline V gene has CDR1 MNHEY and CDR2 SMNVEV (reference sequence). The CDR3 DNA follows: TGTGCCAGCAGTTTAATGGGAGGGGTCTACAATGAGCAGTTCTTC. This gives the protein CASSLMGGVYNEQFF.

This chain joins TRBV5-5 and TRBJ2-2; TRBD2 aligns across 7 bases. V lost 2 bases and J lost 3; bases outside the gene matches: 4. The germline gives CDR1 SGHKS, CDR2 YYEKEE (reference sequence). The CDR3 is 15 amino acids. CDR3 nucleotides: TGTGCCAGCAGCTTCGGGACTACCTACACCGGGGAGCTGTTTTTT. Translated: CASSFGTTYTGELFF.

The chain combines TRBV7-6 with TRBJ1-2; the match to TRBD1 covers 7 bases. Trimming took 3 bases from V and 0 from J; bases not matched to a gene: 4. Germline lookup yields CDR1 SGHVS and CDR2 FNYEAQ. The CDR3 covers 15 residues. The CDR3 DNA reads TGTGCCAGCAGCTTTCGGGACAGCGCTAACTATGGCTACACCTTC. Translated: CASSFRDSANYGYTF.

The CDR3 sequence: CASSLLGTLAGGLEEQFF. CDR3 bases: TGCGCCAGCAGCCTTCTTGGAACGCTAGCGGGAGGCCTGGAAGAGCAGTTCTTC. V is TRBV4-1 and J is TRBJ2-1; 11 positions agree with TRBD2. Germline CDR1 and CDR2: MGHRA and YSYEKL. This CDR3 spans 18 amino acids. V shed 4 bases, J shed 10 bases, and the junction held 18 bases outside the gene matches.

Only a few counts were recorded for this clone. The CDR3 sequence: CASSPGQGGYGYTF. CDR3 nucleotide sequence: TGCGCCAGCAGCCCGGGACAGGGGGGCTATGGCTACACCTTC. The chain is built from TRBV5-1 and TRBJ1-2, with 11 bases matching TRBD1. This CDR3 region has 14 residues. Germline values: CDR1 SGHRS, CDR2 YFSETQ. With 4 bases clipped from V and 4 bases from J, the junction kept 3 bases outside the gene matches.